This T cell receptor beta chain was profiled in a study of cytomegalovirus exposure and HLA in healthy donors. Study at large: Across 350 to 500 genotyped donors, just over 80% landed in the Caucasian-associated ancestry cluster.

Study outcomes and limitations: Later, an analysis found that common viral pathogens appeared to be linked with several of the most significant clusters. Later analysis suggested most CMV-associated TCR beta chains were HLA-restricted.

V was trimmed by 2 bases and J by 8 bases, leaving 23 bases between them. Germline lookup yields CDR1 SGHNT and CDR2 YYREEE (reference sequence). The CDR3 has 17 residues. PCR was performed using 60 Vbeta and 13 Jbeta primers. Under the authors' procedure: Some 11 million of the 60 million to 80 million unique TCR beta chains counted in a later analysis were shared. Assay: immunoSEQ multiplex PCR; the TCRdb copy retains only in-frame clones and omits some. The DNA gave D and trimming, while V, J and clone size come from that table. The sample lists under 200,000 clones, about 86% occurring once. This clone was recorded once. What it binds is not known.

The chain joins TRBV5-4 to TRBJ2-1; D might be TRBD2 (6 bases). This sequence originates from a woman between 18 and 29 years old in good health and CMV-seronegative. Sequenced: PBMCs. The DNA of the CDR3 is TGTGCCAGCAGCTTAGTCCCGGGACTGCTCAGTTTCGATGAGCAGTTCTTC. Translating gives CASSLVPGLLSFDEQFF.